These T cell receptor beta chains were read from a single sample in a study of blood T cell repertoires in COVID-19. Sequencing used immunoSEQ multiplex PCR; TCRdb keeps in-frame clones, though not all of them. Here the sample spans 190,000 or so clones, around four fifths being singletons. The sample comprised peripheral blood. The origin of the receptors is a man aged 60 to 75 with COVID-19, enrolled during active disease. The CDR3 runs from the conserved cysteine through the conserved F or W. The order of the fields is clone size, V gene, J gene, D gene, CDR3 DNA, CDR3 protein. D genes are given only for firm matches. Expanded clones are given a class, and other clones once, few, many or no size at all.

>-|TRBV7-2|TRBJ2-2|-
TGTGCCAGCAGCTTCGGTGAGGCCGGGGAGCTGTTTTTT
CASSFGEAGELFF
>-|TRBV5-1|TRBJ1-4|-
TGCGCCAGCAGCCCCTTGCGGGGCGCAACTAATGAAAAACTGTTTTTT
CASSPLRGATNEKLFF
>-|TRBV5-6|TRBJ2-1|-
TGTGCCAGCAGCTTTCCGGGCAATGAGCAGTTCTTC
CASSFPGNEQFF
>many|TRBV9|TRBJ2-3|-
TGTGCCAGCAGCGTAGGGACAGTAAGCACAGATACGCAGTATTTT
CASSVGTVSTDTQYF
>-|TRBV7-9|TRBJ1-1|TRBD1
TGTGCCAGCAGCTCGGTGGACAGGGGGCTCGCTGAAGCTTTCTTT
CASSSVDRGLAEAFF
>-|TRBV7-2|TRBJ1-2|TRBD1
TGTGCCAGCAGCTTAGGGGGGACAGGAGGGTCAGGCTACACCTTC
CASSLGGTGGSGYTF
>-|TRBV5-1|TRBJ2-2|TRBD1
TGCGCCAGCAGCCCAAACAGGGGGGTGAACACCGGGGAGCTGTTTTTT
CASSPNRGVNTGELFF
>-|TRBV5-1|TRBJ2-7|-
TGCGCCAGCAGCTTGGCGGGGAAACAGGGAGCCTACGAGCAGTACTTC
CASSLAGKQGAYEQYF
>-|TRBV5-1|TRBJ1-4|TRBD1
TGCGCCAGCAGCTTGCCGGGACAGGGGAATGAAAAACTGTTTTTT
CASSLPGQGNEKLFF
>-|TRBV12-3/TRBV12-4|TRBJ1-1|-
TGTGCCAGCAGTCAACCTGGACAGACTGAAGCTTTCTTT
CASSQPGQTEAFF
>-|TRBV6-1|TRBJ1-2|-
TGTGCCAGCAGTGAAAGGAGGACAGAGAAGTTGTATGGCTACACCTTC
CASSERRTEKLYGYTF
>-|TRBV18|TRBJ2-7|-
TGTGCCAGCTCACCCCGGGACACCAATTACGAGCAGTACTTC
CASSPRDTNYEQYF
>-|TRBV5-1|TRBJ2-7|TRBD2
TGCGCCAGCAGCCCGACTAGCGGGTCCTACGAGCAGTACTTC
CASSPTSGSYEQYF
>-|TRBV15|TRBJ1-5|-
TGTGCCACCAGCAACGACTTGGTTATTCAGCCCCAGCATTTT
CATSNDLVIQPQHF
>-|TRBV29-1|TRBJ1-1|-
TGCAGCGTTTGTAGCGACACTGAAGCTTTCTTT
CSVCSDTEAFF
>-|TRBV30|TRBJ2-1|-
TGTGCCTGGAGGGGGGGGGCATTCCGACATTCCAATGAGCAGTTCTTC
CAWRGGAFRHSNEQFF
>-|TRBV7-6|TRBJ2-2|-
TGTGCCAGCAGCCTCTTAGGGGGGGCCGGGGAGCTGTTTTTT
CASSLLGGAGELFF
>few|TRBV19|TRBJ1-1|TRBD1
TGTGCCAGTAGTTTACAGGGGGCGCCCGCTGAAGCTTTCTTT
CASSLQGAPAEAFF
>-|TRBV12-3/TRBV12-4|TRBJ2-3|-
TGTGCCAGCAGCCGACAGAGCACAGATACGCAGTATTTT
CASSRQSTDTQYF
>-|TRBV29-1|TRBJ2-7|TRBD1
TGCAGCGTTCCGGGGACAGGGAATCGGGGCGAGCAGTACTTC
CSVPGTGNRGEQYF
>-|TRBV7-9|TRBJ2-7|-
TGTGCCAGCACCAAAATGGGCAGCTCCTACGAGCAGTACTTC
CASTKMGSSYEQYF
>-|TRBV14|TRBJ2-2|-
TGTGCCAGCAGCCAATTCAAGAACACCGGGGAGCTGTTTTTT
CASSQFKNTGELFF
>-|TRBV5-4|TRBJ1-2|TRBD1
TGTGCCAGCAGCTTCAAGACAGGGGGGGTTGGCTACACCTTC
CASSFKTGGVGYTF
>few|TRBV19|TRBJ1-1|-
TGTGCCAGTACCTTAAACAGGGACACTGAAGCTTTCTTT
CASTLNRDTEAFF
>few|TRBV5-4|TRBJ1-5|TRBD1
TGTGCCAGCAGCCAGGACAGGGGTGAAGTACAGCCCCAGCATTTT
CASSQDRGEVQPQHF
>-|TRBV28|TRBJ1-5|-
TGTGCCAGCAGTCTTCTCAATCAGCCCCAGCATTTT
CASSLLNQPQHF
>-|TRBV28|TRBJ2-4|TRBD2
TGTGCCAGCAGTATAGCGGGAGATCCCAAAAACATTCAGTACTTC
CASSIAGDPKNIQYF
>-|TRBV6-2/TRBV6-3|TRBJ1-6|-
TGTGCCAGCAGTTACGATGTCAGGGTGACTTCACCCCTCCACTTT
CASSYDVRVTSPLHF
>few|TRBV11-2|TRBJ1-1|-
TGTGCCAGCAGCTTGACGGAGTCTGAAGCTTTCTTT
CASSLTESEAFF
>-|TRBV5-4|TRBJ1-2|TRBD1
TGTGCCAGCAGCCCCGACACAGGGGGGGGATATGGCTACACCTTC
CASSPDTGGGYGYTF
>-|TRBV10-1|TRBJ1-5|TRBD1
TGCGCCAGCACCGAGAGTGGACAGGGGGCGCGTAAGCCCCAGCATTTT
CASTESGQGARKPQHF
>-|TRBV10-1|TRBJ1-5|-
TGCGCCAGCAGTCCGGGGAGCGGTCAGCCCCAGCATTTT
CASSPGSGQPQHF
>once|TRBV9|TRBJ1-2|TRBD1
TGTGCCAGCAGCGCCAACTCAGGGGGCGCGGGCTATGGCTACACCTTC
CASSANSGGAGYGYTF
>-|TRBV5-1|TRBJ2-1|TRBD1
TGCGCCAGCAGCTTGGGGACAGGGTCCTACAATGAGCAGTTCTTC
CASSLGTGSYNEQFF
>-|TRBV15|TRBJ1-2|TRBD1
TGTGCCACCAGCAGGGACAGGGGGCATAACTATGGCTACACCTTC
CATSRDRGHNYGYTF
>-|TRBV18|TRBJ1-1|TRBD1
TGTGCCAGCTCACCACCAGGACAGGGGACAGCTTTCTTT
CASSPPGQGTAFF
>once|TRBV4-3|TRBJ2-7|TRBD1
TGCGCCAGCAGCCACAGACAGGGGACCTACGAGCAGTACTTC
CASSHRQGTYEQYF
>once|TRBV11-2|TRBJ1-3|TRBD1
TGTGCCAGCAGGACACAGGGGACTGGAAACACCATATATTTT
CASRTQGTGNTIYF
>few|TRBV5-5|TRBJ1-2|-
TGTGCCAGCAGCTTGTTCGGAGGAATAGGGAATGGCTACACCTTC
CASSLFGGIGNGYTF
>once|TRBV28|TRBJ1-2|-
TGTGCCAGCAGCAGAACAGGGACCTATGGCTACACCTTC
CASSRTGTYGYTF
>-|TRBV11-2|TRBJ1-1|TRBD1
TGTGCCAGCAGCTTCTGGACAGGGAAGAACACTGAAGCTTTCTTT
CASSFWTGKNTEAFF
>-|TRBV4-3|TRBJ1-5|-
TGCGCCAGCAGCCAGGTGGTCGCAGGCGATCAGCCCCAGCATTTT
CASSQVVAGDQPQHF
>-|TRBV6-1|TRBJ1-5|-
TGTGCCAGCAGTGAACAGGTGGATAATCAGCCCCAGCATTTT
CASSEQVDNQPQHF
>once|TRBV4-3|TRBJ2-3|TRBD1
TGCGCCAGCAGCCAAGGACAGGGGGCGACAGATACGCAGTATTTT
CASSQGQGATDTQYF
>-|TRBV29-1|TRBJ2-2|-
TGCAGCGTTGACGTCCGCGACACCGGGGAGCTGTTTTTT
CSVDVRDTGELFF
>-|TRBV7-9|TRBJ2-7|TRBD1
TGTGCCAGCAGCCGACAGGGTCCCCTCTACGAGCAGTACTTC
CASSRQGPLYEQYF
>-|TRBV10-3|TRBJ2-2|TRBD1
TGTGCCATCAGGGACAGGGAAGGAACCCGGGAGCTGTTTTTT
CAIRDREGTRELFF
>once|TRBV11-2|TRBJ1-1|-
TGTGCCAGCAGCTTAGAACAGAGGAACACTGAAGCTTTCTTT
CASSLEQRNTEAFF
>-|TRBV27|TRBJ1-1|-
TGTGCCAGCAGTTTATCACAGATGAACACTGAAGCTTTCTTT
CASSLSQMNTEAFF
>-|TRBV19|TRBJ2-5|TRBD1
TGTGCCAGTAGTGGGACAGTCCAAGAGACCCAGTACTTC
CASSGTVQETQYF
>-|TRBV4-1|TRBJ1-2|-
TGCGCCAGCAGCCAAGACCCCAGGAAGTTAGCTAACTATGGCTACACCTTC
CASSQDPRKLANYGYTF
>-|TRBV5-1|TRBJ2-1|TRBD2
TGCGCCAGCAGCCAATGGACTAGCGGGAGGGTCCCCTACAATGAGCAGTTCTTC
CASSQWTSGRVPYNEQFF
>-|TRBV7-2|TRBJ2-2|-
TGTGCCAGCAGCTTTCGCGGTTCGAACACCGGGGAGCTGTTTTTT
CASSFRGSNTGELFF